The 18 T cell receptor beta chains listed next were all sequenced from one sample in a study of radiation and T cells in renal cell carcinoma. Time point here: blood 2 weeks post-SBRT. Stated treatment: 15 Gy SBRT to primary tumor, nephrectomy 4 weeks later. Assay: immunoSEQ multiplex PCR; the TCRdb copy retains only in-frame clones and omits some. The sample includes roughly 150,000 clones, about 87% of them seen just once. The sample in question was blood, obtained from a patient whose treatment included radiotherapy and nephrectomy. The source is a woman in her forties or fifties with renal cell carcinoma.

This CDR3 is CASSRSGGRYEQYF. CDR3 in DNA: TGTGCCAGCAGCCGATCCGGGGGCCGCTACGAGCAGTACTTC. V usage is TRBV28 and J usage is TRBJ2-7, with D perhaps given as TRBD1 or TRBD2 (6 bases each). The germline V and J ends were trimmed by 6 bases and 3 bases, with 15 bases remaining between them. Looked up from germline, CDR1 is MDHEN and CDR2 is SYDVKM. The CDR3 length is 14 residues.

The V gene is TRBV7-9, the J gene TRBJ2-5; D is ambiguous. The CDR3 is made up of 14 amino acids. Germline V CDR1 and CDR2: SEHNR, FQNEAQ (reference sequence). V lost 2 bases, J lost 0 bases, and 7 bases lay in between. The CDR3, as DNA: TGTGCCAGCAGCTTAATCACAGACCAAGAGACCCAGTACTTC. Translated, it gives CASSLITDQETQYF.

This clone was detected once. The chain employs TRBV28 and TRBJ1-5; D is undetermined. There are 15 residues in the CDR3. With 2 bases removed from V and 2 bases from J, the gap between germline ends came to 10 bases. Germline V gene sequence: CDR1 MDHEN, CDR2 SYDVKM. The CDR3 is CASSLGGGGNQPQHF. The DNA for the CDR3 is TGTGCCAGCAGTTTAGGAGGAGGTGGCAATCAGCCCCAGCATTTT.

This clone occurred once. This sequence joins TRBV9 and TRBJ2-1, with 13 bases aligning to TRBD2. The V segment lost 0 bases and the J segment 15 bases; nucleotides outside the gene matches: 9. Germline CDR1 is SGDLS and CDR2 is YYNGEE. The CDR3 spans 15 residues. CDR3 nucleotide sequence: TGTGCCAGCAGCGTAGGTACTAGCGGGGGGGTAGGAACGTTCTTC. Protein sequence: CASSVGTSGGVGTFF.

The chain has TRBV4-2 and TRBJ1-5, with D uncertain. Germline CDR1 reads LGHNA; CDR2 reads YNFKEQ. V was shortened by 0 bases and J by 5 bases, with 11 bases between the two germline ends. CDR3 length: 15 amino acids. The CDR3 reads CASSQEKNGDQPQHF. CDR3 nucleotide sequence: TGTGCCAGCAGCCAAGAAAAGAATGGGGATCAGCCCCAGCATTTT.

The DNA for the CDR3 is TGTGCCAGTAACAACCGGGACCGTGGAAACACCATATATTTT. Amino acid sequence: CASNNRDRGNTIYF. V gene TRBV19 combines with J gene TRBJ1-3; tentatively, D is TRBD1 (5 bases). Germline values: CDR1 LNHDA, CDR2 SQIVND (reference sequence). This CDR3 is built from 14 residues. V was trimmed by 7 bases and J by 3 bases, leaving 13 bases between them.

Here the CDR3 reads CASSLSPGVETQYF. The CDR3 nucleotides are TGTGCCAGCAGCTTAAGTCCAGGGGTGGAGACCCAGTACTTC. The genes are TRBV7-6 and TRBJ2-5; D possibly corresponds to TRBD1 (6 bases). The V gene lost 2 bases and the J gene lost 5 bases, with 12 bases spanning the gap. Germline values: CDR1 SGHVS, CDR2 FNYEAQ. The length of the CDR3 is 14 residues.

In this sample, this clone turned up once. The gene calls are TRBV15 and TRBJ2-7; D might be TRBD2 (6 bases). CDR3 length equals 15 residues. V lost 0 bases and J lost 0, with 9 bases in between. CDR1 and CDR2 (germline): LNHNV, YYDKDF (reference sequence). This chain's CDR3 is CATSREWGLSYEQYF. As DNA, the CDR3 is TGTGCCACCAGCAGAGAGTGGGGACTCTCCTACGAGCAGTACTTC. The full variable domain, with the rest looked up from reference TRBV15 and TRBJ2-7, is DAMVIQNPRYQVTQFGKPVTLSCSQTLNHNVMYWYQQKSSQAPKLLFHYYDKDFNNEADTPDNFQSRRPNTSFCFLDIRSPGLGDTAMYLCATSREWGLSYEQYFGPGTRLTVT.

The chain recombines TRBV5-4 with TRBJ1-2; 7 positions match TRBD1. The germline V gene has CDR1 SGHNT and CDR2 YYREEE (reference sequence). Trimming took 0 bases from V and 4 from J; bases not matched to a gene: 9. The CDR3 is 16 amino acids. The CDR3 spells CASSLADRAGGYGYTF. The DNA for the CDR3 is TGTGCCAGCAGCTTGGCCGACAGGGCGGGAGGCTATGGCTACACCTTC.

The V and J genes are TRBV6-5 and TRBJ1-1, with D maybe TRBD1 (6 bases). CDR3 length equals 14 residues. The V end lost 7 bases, the J end lost 6 bases, and 18 bases lay between the germline ends. The germline gives CDR1 MNHEY, CDR2 SVGAGI. The CDR3 protein is CASTRQAGEAEAFF. As DNA, the CDR3 is TGTGCCAGCACCCGACAGGCGGGCGAAGCTGAAGCTTTCTTT.

The rearrangement links TRBV19 to TRBJ1-5; D is possibly TRBD1 (5 bases). Trimming took 0 bases from V and 2 from J, leaving 14 bases between them. The CDR3 runs 17 residues. Germline-derived CDR1 and CDR2 are LNHDA and SQIVND (reference sequence). CDR3 DNA: TGTGCCAGTAGTATAGAAAGCGGGGCTGTGGGCAATCAGCCCCAGCATTTT. It specifies CASSIESGAVGNQPQHF.

Only a few counts were recorded for this clone. V and J are TRBV6-5 and TRBJ1-2; D may be TRBD1 (5 bases). The CDR3 runs to 16 residues. CDR1 is MNHEY, CDR2 SVGAGI, per germline. Trimming pared 0 bases from V and 0 bases from J, leaving 11 bases between. CDR3 coding DNA: TGTGCCAGCAGTTACTCGTACAGGAGCGCTAACTATGGCTACACCTTC. Protein product: CASSYSYRSANYGYTF.

This clone was found once. The CDR3 DNA reads as TGTGCCAGCAGCCCCCGTTTTCCCGGGGCCTACGAGCAGTACTTC. Translating gives CASSPRFPGAYEQYF. The chain recombines TRBV4-2 with TRBJ2-7, with D possibly being TRBD2 (5 bases). The germline gives CDR1 LGHNA, CDR2 YNFKEQ. The V end lost 4 bases, the J end lost 2 bases, and 15 bases lay between the germline ends. CDR3 length: 15 amino acids.

V is TRBV19 and J is TRBJ2-1; TRBD1 matches 8 bases. The trim removed 6 bases at V and 2 bases at J, leaving 9 bases unmatched. This CDR3 is built from 16 residues. The V gene's germline CDR1 is LNHDA and CDR2 SQIVND (reference sequence). The CDR3 nucleotides are TGTGCCAGTAGGGGAAGGACAGGGTGGCCCTACAATGAGCAGTTCTTC. Amino acid sequence: CASRGRTGWPYNEQFF.

The V call is TRBV7-8, the J call TRBJ1-1; no reliable D call. The germline V gene encodes CDR1 SGHVS and CDR2 FQNEAQ. Trimming removed 1 base from V and 2 bases from J, with 8 bases in between. This CDR3 has 14 residues. DNA for the CDR3: TGTGCCAGCAGCTTAGTTTTTCAAAACACTGAAGCTTTCTTT. Its protein product is CASSLVFQNTEAFF.

V and J are TRBV30 and TRBJ2-7, with 9 bases matching TRBD1. V shed 2 bases, J shed 5 bases, and the junction held 13 bases outside the gene matches. There are 16 residues in the CDR3. Germline V gene sequence: CDR1 GTSNPN, CDR2 SVGIG (reference sequence). The CDR3 sequence is CAWSSDAGTGRDEQYF. The CDR3 DNA follows: TGTGCCTGGAGTTCGGACGCCGGGACAGGGAGGGACGAGCAGTACTTC.

This clone was seen only once. The chain recombines TRBV7-3 with TRBJ2-6, with D uncertain. The germline gives CDR1 SGHTA, CDR2 FQGTGA. CDR3 length: 18 amino acids. V was cut by 5 bases and J by 4 bases, with 21 bases left in between. CDR3 coding DNA: TGTGCCAGCAGCCTGACCCCACCCACGCCGGCCGGGGCCAACGTCCTGACTTTC. Its translation: CASSLTPPTPAGANVLTF.

The chain recombines TRBV6-1 with TRBJ2-7; D perhaps matches TRBD2 (5 bases). V was pared by 3 bases and J by 7 bases, with 22 bases between. Germline V gene lookup returns CDR1 MNHNS and CDR2 SASEGT. CDR3 size: 16 residues. The DNA of the CDR3 is TGTGCCAGCAGTGAGTATAGTGCGGGCCCGGTGGAGGAGCAGTACTTC. As protein: CASSEYSAGPVEEQYF.